The 19 T cell receptor beta chains reported below all come from one sample, sequenced in a study of blood T cell repertoires in COVID-19. Clones were sequenced by immunoSEQ multiplex PCR, and TCRdb holds only the in-frame ones, with some missing. The data contain about 160,000 clones, over 80% of them singletons. The sample consisted of peripheral blood. These receptors were obtained from a woman aged 55-70 years who had recovered from COVID-19.

V and J are TRBV13 and TRBJ1-2, with 8 bases identical to TRBD1. Germline values: CDR1 PRHDT, CDR2 FYEKMQ (reference sequence). After removal of 4 bases from V and 8 bases from J, the junction contained 9 bases not matched to a gene. CDR3 length equals 14 residues. Here the CDR3 reads CASSSRTGTVGYTF. The DNA for the CDR3 is TGTGCCAGCAGCTCCCGGACAGGGACTGTAGGCTACACCTTC.

The V and J genes are TRBV5-4 and TRBJ2-3, with 7 bases identical to TRBD1. The CDR3 loop spans 13 amino acids. Germline V gene lookup returns CDR1 SGHNT and CDR2 YYREEE (reference sequence). The V segment lost 6 bases and the J segment 4 bases; nucleotides outside the gene matches: 5. The CDR3: CASKGAGSDTQYF. CDR3 DNA sequence: TGTGCCAGCAAGGGGGCGGGCTCAGATACGCAGTATTTT.

The gene calls are TRBV28 and TRBJ1-2, with 7 bases fitting TRBD1. The CDR3 extends over 13 amino acids. CDR1 is MDHEN, CDR2 SYDVKM, per germline. Trimming took 8 bases from V and 2 from J; bases not matched to a gene: 5. Here the CDR3 reads CASEDRRNYGYTF. The CDR3 nucleotides are TGTGCCAGCGAGGACAGGCGAAACTATGGCTACACCTTC.

V gene TRBV5-1 combines with J gene TRBJ1-4, with TRBD1 matching 10 bases. The CDR3 runs 13 residues. Germline V gives CDR1 SGHRS, CDR2 YFSETQ. The V and J ends lost 4 bases and 8 bases, in that order; junction bases with no gene match: 2. The CDR3: CASSRDRGEKLFF. DNA of the CDR3: TGCGCCAGCAGCCGGGACAGGGGAGAAAAACTGTTTTTT.

The table lists this clone with a few counts. The chain combines TRBV7-2 with TRBJ2-3; tentative D call: TRBD1 (5 bases). Trimming shortened V by 1 base and J by 6 bases, and 14 bases separated the two germline ends. The CDR3 runs 15 residues. Germline V gene data show CDR1 as SGHTA and CDR2 as FQGNSA. DNA for the CDR3: TGTGCCAGCAGCTTAGAGGGGCTCGCGGTCGATACGCAGTATTTT. This translates into CASSLEGLAVDTQYF.

The J gene is TRBJ1-4, the V gene TRBV3-1 (or the pseudogene TRBV3-2); no clear D gene. The CDR3 runs to 15 residues. Germline CDR1 reads LGHDT; CDR2 reads YNNKEL (reference sequence). The germline V and J ends were trimmed by 4 bases and 0 bases, with 9 bases remaining between them. The DNA of the CDR3 is TGTGCCAGCAGCCGCCAGGCTGCAACTAATGAAAAACTGTTTTTT. This translates into CASSRQAATNEKLFF.

The chain employs TRBV27 and TRBJ2-3; perhaps TRBD1 as D (5 bases). The V end lost 2 bases, the J end lost 2 bases, and 8 bases lay between the germline ends. CDR1 MNHEY and CDR2 SMNVEV come from the germline V gene (reference sequence). The CDR3 is 14 amino acids. This CDR3 reads CASSLMDNTDTQYF. In DNA form, the CDR3 reads TGTGCCAGCAGTTTAATGGACAACACAGATACGCAGTATTTT.

V gene TRBV27 combines with J gene TRBJ1-1; no firm D call. The CDR3 totals 15 residues. Germline CDR1 is MNHEY and CDR2 is SMNVEV (reference sequence). Trimming left V 6 bases short and J 0 bases short, with 14 bases between. CDR3 loop: CASRDRPGMNTEAFF. The DNA for the CDR3 is TGTGCCAGCAGAGATCGCCCGGGAATGAACACTGAAGCTTTCTTT.

This chain uses TRBV3-1 (or the pseudogene TRBV3-2) with TRBJ1-2, with D possibly being TRBD1 (6 bases). The V end lost 6 bases, the J end lost 3 bases, and 11 bases lay between the germline ends. Germline V gene lookup returns CDR1 LGHDT and CDR2 YNNKEL (reference sequence). The CDR3 extends over 13 amino acids. CDR3 loop: CASSQTGYYGYTF. CDR3 coding DNA: TGTGCCAGCAGTCAAACAGGGTACTATGGCTACACCTTC.

The rearrangement uses TRBV5-8 and TRBJ1-2; no firm D call. V was shortened by 0 bases and J by 7 bases, with 13 bases between the two germline ends. The CDR3 runs 14 residues. CDR1 and CDR2 (germline): SGHTS, YDEGEE. The CDR3 sequence: CASSLGSGYSGYTF. DNA of the CDR3: TGTGCCAGCAGCTTGGGGTCGGGGTACTCTGGCTACACCTTC.

V and J are TRBV24-1 and TRBJ2-5; D ambiguous. From germline, CDR1 is KGHDR and CDR2 SFDVKD. V was cut by 5 bases and J by 2 bases, with 14 bases left in between. CDR3 length: 15 amino acids. The CDR3, as DNA: TGTGCCACCAGTGTTCGTTTCGGTTCACAAGAGACCCAGTACTTC. Translated, it gives CATSVRFGSQETQYF.

This chain connects TRBV21-1 to TRBJ2-4; the table names TRBD1, a call not compared with the DNA. TRBV21-1 constitutes a pseudogene. The length of the CDR3 is 17 residues. The chain's CDR3 is CASSKGGQDLAKNIQYF. The CDR3 bases are TGTGCCAGCAGCAAAGGGGGACAGGACCTAGCCAAAAACATTCAGTACTTC.

The rearrangement links TRBV5-1 to TRBJ2-2, with a weak D call TRBD1 (6 bases). V was cut by 0 bases and J by 1 base, with 10 bases left in between. Germline V gene lookup returns CDR1 SGHRS and CDR2 YFSETQ. The CDR3 is 16 residues long. The CDR3 loop reads CASSLGTVQNTGELFF. Written as DNA, the CDR3 is TGCGCCAGCAGCTTGGGGACAGTCCAGAACACCGGGGAGCTGTTTTTT. Variable domain in full (rest from reference TRBV5-1 and TRBJ2-2): KAGVTQTPRYLIKTRGQQVTLSCSPISGHRSVSWYQQTPGQGLQFLFEYFSETQRNKGNFPGRFSGRQFSNSRSEMNVSTLELGDSALYLCASSLGTVQNTGELFFGEGSRLTVL.

Only a few counts were recorded for this clone. The chain joins TRBV5-1 to TRBJ2-7; the D gene is possibly TRBD2 (5 bases). The germline gives CDR1 SGHRS, CDR2 YFSETQ. Trimming removed 3 bases from V and 3 bases from J, with 7 bases in between. The CDR3 is 12 residues long. CDR3: CASSSDYYEQYF. The CDR3 coding sequence is TGCGCCAGCAGCTCCGACTACTACGAGCAGTACTTC.

This chain uses TRBV28 with TRBJ1-4; TRBD1 agrees at 7 bases. Germline V gene lookup returns CDR1 MDHEN and CDR2 SYDVKM. V shed 6 bases and J 4 bases; nucleotides not matched to a gene: 11. This CDR3 has 16 residues. The CDR3 reads CASSLFSQGFNEKLFF. CDR3 DNA: TGTGCCAGCAGCCTATTCTCACAGGGGTTTAATGAAAAACTGTTTTTT.

V gene TRBV5-1 combines with J gene TRBJ1-1; possible D gene TRBD1, 5 bases. CDR3 length equals 14 residues. V lost 5 bases and J 1 base, leaving 12 bases between the germline ends. CDR1 is SGHRS, CDR2 YFSETQ, per germline. In nucleotides, the CDR3 is TGCGCCAGCAGAGTATCAGGGCAGAACACTGAAGCTTTCTTT. Translated, it gives CASRVSGQNTEAFF.

The chain links TRBV2 to TRBJ1-2; perhaps TRBD1 as D (5 bases). The CDR3 covers 13 residues. Trimming left V 4 bases short and J 6 bases short, with 12 bases between. Germline V gene data show CDR1 as SNHLY and CDR2 as FYNNEI. CDR3 sequence: CASSVTREDGYTF. CDR3 in DNA: TGTGCCAGCAGTGTCACCAGGGAGGATGGCTACACCTTC.

The rearrangement uses TRBV5-1 and TRBJ1-5; no definite D call. CDR1 is SGHRS and CDR2 is YFSETQ in the germline V gene. The CDR3 totals 13 residues. Trimming cost V 0 bases and J 4 bases, with 5 bases left between them. The CDR3 loop is CASSLETNQPQHF. The CDR3 DNA is TGCGCCAGCAGCTTGGAAACAAATCAGCCCCAGCATTTT.

The chain couples TRBV3-1 (or the pseudogene TRBV3-2) to TRBJ1-4; 7 positions agree with TRBD1. The V gene end was trimmed by 4 bases and the J gene end by 4 bases; junction bases not matched to a gene: 6. CDR3 size: 15 residues. Germline CDR1 LGHDT, CDR2 YNNKEL (reference sequence). The CDR3 DNA is TGTGCCAGCAGCCTCCGAGCAGGGGGTAATGAAAAACTGTTTTTT. This encodes CASSLRAGGNEKLFF.